Following are 6 T cell receptor beta chains from one sample sequenced in a study of T cells after yellow fever vaccination. One entry per CDR3 protein results from TCRdb running MiXCR on the 5' RACE reads. The sample includes about 320,000 distinct CDR3 sequences, 3.5% to 4.5% of them seen just once. This material consisted of PBMCs, taken 15 days after the yellow fever booster vaccination. The receptors were sampled from a young man who received the YFV17D yellow fever vaccine.

The chain recombines TRBV20-1 with TRBJ2-1; D is ambiguous. This CDR3 contains 11 residues. Looked up from germline, CDR1 is DFQATT and CDR2 is SNEGSKA (reference sequence). Trimming stripped 6 bases from V and 3 bases from J, with 6 bases between. The CDR3 sequence: CSAIFYNEQFF. The CDR3 DNA reads as TGCAGTGCCATCTTCTACAATGAGCAGTTCTTC.

This clonotype was picked up many times. CDR3 amino acids: CASSQYQDSKTMNTEAFF. The CDR3 DNA reads TGCGCCAGCAGCCAATATCAGGACAGTAAGACTATGAACACTGAAGCTTTCTTT. The chain uses TRBV4-1 and TRBJ1-1; TRBD1 is a possible D gene (6 bases). Germline V lookup: CDR1 MGHRA, CDR2 YSYEKL. This CDR3 comprises 18 residues. Trimming removed 2 bases from V and 0 bases from J, with 19 bases in between.

The rearrangement links TRBV30 to TRBJ1-5; TRBD1 is a possible D gene (5 bases). Germline CDR1 GTSNPN, CDR2 SVGIG (reference sequence). Trimming removed 4 bases at V and 3 bases at J, with 10 bases between. This CDR3 is 13 amino acids long. DNA of the CDR3: TGTGCCTGGAATCTAGGGGACAATCAGCCCCAGCATTTT. Translation: CAWNLGDNQPQHF.

This clonotype has more than one count but fewer than ten. This rearrangement joins TRBV5-1 to TRBJ1-5, with a weak D call TRBD1 (6 bases). This CDR3 has 17 residues. V lost 4 bases and J lost 1, with 18 bases in between. Germline V gene data show CDR1 as SGHRS and CDR2 as YFSETQ. CDR3 region: CASSPGAGRHSNQPQHF. CDR3 nucleotides: TGCGCCAGCAGCCCGGGGGCAGGTCGGCACAGCAATCAGCCCCAGCATTTT. Filled out from reference TRBV5-1 and TRBJ1-5, the complete variable domain reads KAGVTQTPRYLIKTRGQQVTLSCSPISGHRSVSWYQQTPGQGLQFLFEYFSETQRNKGNFPGRFSGRQFSNSRSEMNVSTLELGDSALYLCASSPGAGRHSNQPQHFGDGTRLSIL.

This clonotype was observed many times. The chain is built from TRBV12-3 or TRBV12-4 and TRBJ1-1, with a weak D call TRBD1 (6 bases). The CDR3 is 11 residues long. V lost 7 bases to trimming and J lost 11 bases, with 14 bases between them. CDR3 sequence (DNA): TGTGCCAGCAAGTACAGGGAAGGGGCTTTCTTT. Translation: CASKYREGAFF.

The chain uses TRBV7-9 and TRBJ1-1, with 7 bases fitting TRBD1. J lost 4 bases, V lost 3 bases, and 8 bases had no gene match. This CDR3 is 15 amino acids long. The germline CDR1 and CDR2 sequences are SEHNR and FQNEAQ (reference sequence). CDR3 residues: CASSLRPGGFTEAFF. CDR3 sequence (DNA): TGTGCCAGCAGCTTGCGGCCAGGGGGATTCACTGAAGCTTTCTTT.